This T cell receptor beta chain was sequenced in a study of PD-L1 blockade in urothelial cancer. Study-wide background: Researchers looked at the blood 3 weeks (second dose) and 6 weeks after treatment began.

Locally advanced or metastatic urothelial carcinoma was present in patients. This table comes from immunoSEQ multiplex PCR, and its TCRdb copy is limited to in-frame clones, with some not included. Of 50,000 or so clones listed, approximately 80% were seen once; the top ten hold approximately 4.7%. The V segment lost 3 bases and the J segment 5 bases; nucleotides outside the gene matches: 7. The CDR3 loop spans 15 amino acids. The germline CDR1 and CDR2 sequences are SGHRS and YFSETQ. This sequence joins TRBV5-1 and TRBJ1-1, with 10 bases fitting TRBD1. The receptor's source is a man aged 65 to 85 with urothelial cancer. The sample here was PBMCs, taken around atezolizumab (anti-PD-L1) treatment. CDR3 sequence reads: CASSSTGGWRTEAFF. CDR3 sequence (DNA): TGCGCCAGCAGCTCGACAGGGGGCTGGAGGACTGAAGCTTTCTTT.